The rows below give T cell receptor beta chains drawn from one sample of a study of shared clonotypes between healthy human individuals. Clones were read by immunoSEQ multiplex PCR, and TCRdb kept only the in-frame ones, dropping some. The sample lists 1.5 million to 1.9 million clones; approximately 98% were seen once. Specimen: naive CD4+ T cells sorted from blood. The receptors originated from a man in his thirties or forties in good health. CDR3s include the opening cysteine and the closing phenylalanine or tryptophan. A D gene is named only where the DNA matches it firmly. A clone size is listed for some rows: how often the clone was seen (once, few, many), or a class if it is expanded.

TRBV10-2	TRBJ2-2	-	15	-	CASRRRPAGEGELFF	TGCGCCAGCAGGAGGCGACCCGCCGGAGAGGGGGAGCTGTTTTTT
TRBV28	TRBJ2-7	-	15	TRBD1	CASSLWTGNSYEQYF	TGTGCCAGCAGTCTTTGGACAGGAAACTCCTACGAGCAGTACTTC
TRBV5-4	TRBJ2-6	-	17	TRBD1	CASRGGQGTSGANVLTF	TGTGCCAGCAGGGGCGGACAGGGGACTTCTGGGGCCAACGTCCTGACTTTC
TRBV6-5	TRBJ2-7	-	15	-	CASRGLGASSYEQYF	TGTGCCAGCAGGGGACTTGGGGCTAGCTCCTACGAGCAGTACTTC
TRBV6-5	TRBJ2-7	-	14	-	CASSYKVFSGEQYF	TGTGCCAGCAGTTACAAGGTGTTCTCCGGCGAGCAGTACTTC
TRBV5-1	TRBJ2-1	once	13	TRBD2	CASSGLAGYEQFF	TGCGCCAGCTCAGGACTAGCGGGATATGAGCAGTTCTTC
TRBV27	TRBJ2-1	-	13	-	CASSLSIIHEQFF	TGTGCCAGCAGTTTATCGATTATACATGAGCAGTTCTTC
TRBV6-6	TRBJ2-1	-	15	TRBD1	CASSSGTGKYNEQFF	TGTGCCAGCAGCTCCGGGACAGGGAAGTACAATGAGCAGTTCTTC
TRBV11-2	TRBJ1-4	-	15	-	CASSEQGTTNEKLFF	TGTGCCAGCAGCGAACAGGGTACAACTAATGAAAAACTGTTTTTT
TRBV28	TRBJ1-5	-	17	TRBD1	CASSRIGGQGGRQPQHF	TGTGCCAGCAGCCGGATAGGGGGACAGGGTGGTCGTCAGCCCCAGCATTTT
TRBV12-5	TRBJ1-1	-	13	-	CASGTAWGTEAFF	TGTGCTAGTGGGACAGCCTGGGGAACTGAAGCTTTCTTT
TRBV2	TRBJ1-2	-	13	-	CASSEARGYGYTF	TGTGCCAGCAGTGAAGCGCGTGGCTATGGCTACACCTTC
TRBV6-4	TRBJ2-7	-	14	-	CASRVPGRQYEQYF	TGTGCCAGCAGGGTACCGGGACGGCAGTACGAGCAGTACTTC
TRBV5-4	TRBJ2-1	-	16	TRBD2	CASSPSGLAGVGEQFF	TGTGCCAGCAGCCCATCGGGACTAGCGGGAGTGGGTGAGCAGTTCTTC
TRBV5-1	TRBJ2-3	-	12	-	CASSLVPDTQYF	TGCGCCAGCAGCTTGGTACCAGATACGCAGTATTTT
TRBV5-1	TRBJ1-3	-	16	-	CASSLSEVAYGNTIYF	TGCGCCAGCAGCTTGTCCGAGGTTGCTTATGGAAACACCATATATTTT
TRBV7-3	TRBJ2-1	-	19	TRBD2	CASSRVGAGGILSYNEQFF	TGTGCCAGCAGCCGCGTGGGAGCGGGAGGGATCCTCTCCTACAATGAGCAGTTCTTC
TRBV21-1	TRBJ1-4	-	9	-	CASTQWVFF	TGTGCCAGCACTCAGTGGGTGTTTTTT
TRBV14	TRBJ2-7	-	16	-	CASSQDLRGFSYEQYF	TGTGCCAGCAGCCAAGATCTTAGAGGCTTTTCCTACGAGCAGTACTTC
TRBV4-1	TRBJ2-1	-	16	TRBD1	CASSQDDRTGFHEQFF	TGCGCCAGCAGCCAAGATGATCGGACAGGGTTTCATGAGCAGTTCTTC
TRBV5-4	TRBJ2-7	-	15	-	CASSLPGAGVYEQYF	TGTGCCAGCAGTCTGCCGGGGGCGGGAGTGTACGAGCAGTACTTC
TRBV5-1	TRBJ2-5	-	15	-	CASSLQRRRGETQYF	TGCGCCAGCAGCTTGCAGCGCCGTCGGGGAGAGACCCAGTACTTC
TRBV6-1	TRBJ2-7	-	16	-	CASSEASDPTSYEQYF	TGTGCCAGCAGTGAAGCTAGCGATCCTACCTCCTACGAGCAGTACTTC
TRBV11-2	TRBJ1-1	-	15	TRBD1	CASSLGTVMNTEAFF	TGTGCCAGCAGCCTCGGGACAGTTATGAACACTGAAGCTTTCTTT
TRBV29-1	TRBJ2-7	-	12	-	CSGAPGPYEQYF	TGCAGCGGCGCACCGGGCCCCTACGAGCAGTACTTC
TRBV2	TRBJ2-7	-	14	-	CASSEGSLSYEQYF	TGTGCCAGCAGTGAGGGCAGTCTCTCCTACGAGCAGTACTTC
TRBV28	TRBJ2-6	-	15	-	CASSSSASGANVLTF	TGTGCCAGCAGTTCCTCCGCCTCTGGGGCCAACGTCCTGACTTTC
TRBV10-2	TRBJ2-5	-	15	TRBD1	CASSRTDRGGETQYF	TGCGCCAGCAGTAGAACGGACAGGGGAGGAGAGACCCAGTACTTC